One sample yielded the 7 T cell receptor beta chains listed below, sequenced in a study of CD8 T cells in Susac syndrome (dated by TCRdb to between 2017 and 2020). Library method: the immunoSEQ multiplex PCR assay. RNA was extracted with the RNeasy kit and roughly 0.5 to 1 ug was reverse transcribed using random hexamers. The raw public data were reprocessed by TCRdb itself: fastp quality trimming at Q25, MiXCR clonotype calling, in-frame beta chains only. Rows merge per CDR3 protein into single entries with the most common DNA and genes. The sample profile shows 130,000 or so distinct CDR3 sequences; around 96% of them were found once. Over 0.1% of the sample comes from the top ten. The source material was CD4+ T cells from PBMCs. The source is a human donor with multiple sclerosis.

The rearrangement joins TRBV12-3 or TRBV12-4 to TRBJ2-5; no definite D call. Trimming shortened V by 2 bases and J by 4 bases, and 5 bases separated the two germline ends. The CDR3 spans 12 residues. CDR3 bases: TGTGCCAGCAGTTTATTCGGAGAGACCCAGTACTTC. It yields the protein CASSLFGETQYF.

This chain links TRBV23-1 with TRBJ2-5; D may match TRBD1 or TRBD2 (5 bases each). TRBV23-1 carries the ORF label, with uncertain function. The CDR3 is made up of 15 amino acids. Trimming took off 6 bases at V and 5 bases at J, with 19 bases between the two ends. CDR3 sequence (DNA): TGCGCCAGCAGGGGAGACAGTTCCCGAGGGGAGACCCAGTACTTC. It specifies CASRGDSSRGETQYF.

This chain links TRBV6-2 or TRBV6-3 with TRBJ2-3; 7 positions match TRBD2. The CDR3 runs to 14 residues. Germline V gene sequence: CDR1 MNHEY, CDR2 SVGEGT. J gave up 0 bases and V 7 bases, and 4 bases lay outside the gene matches. The CDR3 DNA is TGTGCCAGCACCTATAGCGGGAGCACAGATACGCAGTATTTT. As protein: CASTYSGSTDTQYF.

The chain carries TRBV10-3 and TRBJ2-1; 11 nucleotides line up with TRBD2. The CDR3 sequence is 14 residues long. V lost 6 bases, J lost 5 bases, and 3 bases stayed unmatched. Germline V lookup: CDR1 ENHRY, CDR2 SYGVKD. The CDR3 reads CAIRGTSGHNEQFF. Written as DNA, the CDR3 is TGTGCCATCAGGGGGACTAGCGGCCACAATGAGCAGTTCTTC.

CDR3: CASSYGVSVMREQYF. The DNA for the CDR3 is TGTGCCAGCAGTTACGGCGTAAGCGTTATGCGCGAGCAGTACTTC. V gene TRBV6-5 combines with J gene TRBJ2-7, with D hard to call. V was cut by 2 bases and J by 6 bases, with 17 bases left in between. This CDR3 region has 15 residues. Germline V gene lookup returns CDR1 MNHEY and CDR2 SVGAGI.

V is TRBV28 and J is TRBJ1-5, with 7 nucleotides matching TRBD1. This CDR3 has 15 residues. Germline CDR1 is MDHEN and CDR2 is SYDVKM. J lost 2 bases, V lost 6 bases, and 7 bases had no gene match. The CDR3: CASSVTGTGNQPQHF. The CDR3 DNA is TGTGCCAGCAGCGTGACCGGGACAGGCAATCAGCCCCAGCATTTT.

The rearrangement uses TRBV9 and TRBJ2-3, with D possibly being TRBD1 (5 bases). The CDR3 is made up of 14 amino acids. Germline lookup yields CDR1 SGDLS and CDR2 YYNGEE. V was clipped by 5 bases and J by 2 bases, with 12 bases between them. CDR3 nucleotide sequence: TGTGCCAGCAGACTGGGGCTAACCACAGATACGCAGTATTTT. It codes for CASRLGLTTDTQYF. Drawing the rest from reference TRBV9 and TRBJ2-3, the complete variable domain is DSGVTQTPKHLITATGQRVTLRCSPRSGDLSVYWYQQSLDQGLQFLIQYYNGEERAKGNILERFSAQQFPDLHSELNLSSLELGDSALYFCASRLGLTTDTQYFGPGTRLTVL.